The 16 T cell receptor beta chains listed next were all sequenced from one sample in a study of response to subunit inactivated influenza vaccine. MiXCR, applied by TCRdb to the RT-PCR reads, yields one record per CDR3 protein. The sample contains 150,000 to 200,000 distinct CDR3 sequences, roughly 10% of which appear only once. The material was non-naive T cells sorted from PBMCs, obtained 40 to 50 days after vaccination. These receptors all stem from a man aged 50 or older who received an inactivated influenza vaccine.

This clonotype was observed at least ten times. The V call is TRBV6-1, the J call TRBJ2-5; D is uncertain. Per germline, CDR1 MNHNS and CDR2 SASEGT. The CDR3 is made up of 14 amino acids. Trimming shortened V by 1 base and J by 2 bases, and 8 bases separated the two germline ends. The CDR3 DNA sequence: TGTGCCAGCAGTGAAGACGGTTTGCAAGAGACCCAGTACTTC. Encoded protein: CASSEDGLQETQYF.

This clonotype occurred many times. This rearrangement joins TRBV10-3 to TRBJ2-3, with 12 bases identical to TRBD2. J lost 7 bases, V lost 0 bases, and 2 bases had no gene match. This CDR3 comprises 15 residues. CDR1 ENHRY and CDR2 SYGVKD come from the germline V gene. The DNA of the CDR3 is TGTGCCATCAGTGAGTCGACTAGCGGGAGAAATACGCAGTATTTT. Translating it yields CAISESTSGRNTQYF.

The chain has TRBV12-3 or TRBV12-4 and TRBJ1-6; 11 nucleotides agree with TRBD1. This CDR3 has 17 residues. The trim removed 3 bases at V and 6 bases at J, leaving 7 bases unmatched. CDR3 in amino acids: CASSLGRTGGGNSPLHF. Here the CDR3 DNA reads TGTGCCAGCAGTTTGGGTAGGACAGGGGGCGGTAATTCACCCCTCCACTTT.

Remarks on this clonotype: Since a much larger clone is just one base distant, this may be a read error. This chain links TRBV4-1 with TRBJ1-5; D not certain. The CDR3 runs to 14 residues. In germline, CDR1 is MGHRA, CDR2 YSYEKL. The CDR3 spells CVSSQVQANQPQHF. CDR3 bases: TGCGTCAGCAGCCAAGTCCAGGCGAATCAGCCCCAGCATTTT.

This chain joins TRBV24-1 and TRBJ2-1, with 7 bases fitting TRBD1. V was clipped by 9 bases and J by 2 bases; unmatched bases: 9. The CDR3 extends over 15 amino acids. In germline, CDR1 is KGHDR, CDR2 SFDVKD. This CDR3 reads CATGPATGTYNEQFF. CDR3 in DNA: TGTGCCACCGGCCCTGCGACAGGGACCTACAATGAGCAGTTCTTC.

V is TRBV12-3 or TRBV12-4 and J is TRBJ1-1; a possible D gene is TRBD1 (5 bases). The CDR3 length is 14 residues. Trimming shortened V by 6 bases and J by 3 bases, and 14 bases separated the two germline ends. The CDR3 DNA reads as TGTGCCAGCAGCCGTGGACAAATCTACACTGAAGCTTTCTTT. Translation: CASSRGQIYTEAFF.

The chain couples TRBV4-1 to TRBJ2-3; D remains unclear. Between the trimmed V and J ends, which lost 1 base and 1 base, there was a span of 9 bases. The germline gives CDR1 MGHRA, CDR2 YSYEKL. There are 15 residues in the CDR3. This chain's CDR3 is CASSQVVSRTDTQYF. The CDR3 DNA reads TGCGCCAGCAGCCAAGTTGTCAGCCGCACAGATACGCAGTATTTT.

This clonotype was recorded a few times. The chain combines TRBV7-2 with TRBJ2-7; D perhaps matches TRBD1 (6 bases). Germline V gives CDR1 SGHTA, CDR2 FQGNSA. CDR3 length: 13 amino acids. V was shortened by 4 bases and J by 2 bases, with 9 bases between the two germline ends. The CDR3 protein is CASSSDRTYEQYF. CDR3 bases: TGTGCCAGCAGCTCCGACAGGACCTACGAGCAGTACTTC.

This clonotype was seen more than once but under ten times. The chain recombines TRBV7-8 with TRBJ2-7; unclear D gene. V was pared by 1 base and J by 0 bases, with 7 bases between. The CDR3 sequence is 14 residues long. Germline CDR1 is SGHVS and CDR2 is FQNEAQ. In DNA, the CDR3 is TGTGCCAGCAGCTTAGAGGCAGCCTCCTACGAGCAGTACTTC. Translating gives CASSLEAASYEQYF.

This clonotype was detected a few times. The V call is TRBV20-1, the J call TRBJ2-3, with 10 positions matching TRBD2. V trimming: 5 bases; J trimming: 4 bases; junction bases outside the gene matches: 9. The CDR3 totals 15 residues. The germline gives CDR1 DFQATT, CDR2 SNEGSKA (reference sequence). The CDR3 DNA reads as TGCAGTGCTGTCCCGGGACTAGCGATGGCAGATACGCAGTATTTT. It codes for CSAVPGLAMADTQYF.

This chain uses TRBV6-1 with TRBJ2-1, with a tentative D call TRBD2 (5 bases). The germline V gene encodes CDR1 MNHNS and CDR2 SASEGT. V was pared by 5 bases and J by 3 bases, with 20 bases between. The CDR3 sequence is 17 residues long. CDR3 in DNA: TGTGCCAGCAGTACCCGGTTGGGTCGGGGAAACTACAATGAGCAGTTCTTC. Protein: CASSTRLGRGNYNEQFF.

On this clonotype: A clone one base away is much larger, so this may be a read error. CDR3 sequence (DNA): TGCTGTGCTAGAGATTTTGGGCTAGCGGGGGGCCCCTCCTACGAGCAGTACTTC. Protein: CCARDFGLAGGPSYEQYF. This chain connects TRBV20-1 to TRBJ2-7, with 11 bases lining up with TRBD2. CDR1 is DFQATT and CDR2 is SNEGSKA in the germline V gene (reference sequence). The CDR3 length is 18 residues.

This chain links TRBV5-1 with TRBJ2-3, with 9 bases identical to TRBD1. Germline lookup yields CDR1 SGHRS and CDR2 YFSETQ. The CDR3 has 16 amino acids. The junction had 5 bases not matched to a gene; V was cut back by 0 bases and J by 3 bases. CDR3 loop: CASSLVGQGLTDTQYF. CDR3 bases: TGCGCCAGCAGCTTGGTGGGACAGGGTTTAACAGATACGCAGTATTTT.

In its sample, this clonotype was seen many times. The chain combines TRBV2 with TRBJ2-1; 15 positions match TRBD2. The junction had 7 bases not matched to a gene; V was cut back by 6 bases and J by 13 bases. Germline V gene sequence: CDR1 SNHLY, CDR2 FYNNEI. This CDR3 has 14 residues. CDR3 bases: TGTGCCAGCAGCCGCGGGACTAGCGGGGGGTTACAGTTCTTC. It translates to CASSRGTSGGLQFF.

The chain is built from TRBV5-6 and TRBJ2-5; D may correspond to TRBD1 or TRBD2 (5 bases each). The CDR3 sequence is 13 residues long. Between the trimmed V and J ends, which lost 4 bases and 4 bases, there was a span of 11 bases. The germline CDR1 and CDR2 sequences are SGHDT and YYEEEE. The CDR3: CASSTGTGETQYF. CDR3 DNA sequence: TGTGCCAGCAGCACCGGGACGGGAGAGACCCAGTACTTC.

Many counts were recorded for this clonotype. The gene calls are TRBV2 and TRBJ2-3; no firm D call. The CDR3 consists of 15 residues. Germline V gives CDR1 SNHLY, CDR2 FYNNEI. The V and J ends lost 8 bases and 5 bases respectively, with 20 bases between them. The chain's CDR3 is CASATGFFSVDTQYF. The CDR3 DNA reads TGTGCCAGCGCCACCGGGTTTTTCTCGGTAGATACGCAGTATTTT. The variable domain in full, with the rest retrieved from reference TRBV2 and TRBJ2-3, is EPEVTQTPSHQVTQMGQEVILRCVPISNHLYFYWYRQILGQKVEFLVSFYNNEISEKSEIFDDQFSVERPDGSNFTLKIRSTKLEDSAMYFCASATGFFSVDTQYFGPGTRLTVL.